Presented here are 31 T cell receptor beta chains from one specimen sequenced in a study of early T cells in non-severe SARS-CoV-2 infection. Using its own MiXCR run on the 5' RACE reads, TCRdb lists one record per CDR3 protein. This table holds around 75,000 distinct CDR3 sequences, approximately 9.5% found once. Sequenced material: whole blood. The receptor source for this set is an adult who was a healthcare worker with PCR-confirmed SARS-CoV-2 infection or an uninfected control (not recorded which).

This clonotype was counted ten times or more. This chain connects TRBV13 to TRBJ2-7; 11 bases are shared with TRBD2. J lost 4 bases, V lost 5 bases, and 10 bases had no gene match. This CDR3 is built from 16 residues. CDR1 is PRHDT, CDR2 FYEKMQ, per germline (reference sequence). The CDR3 sequence is CASSPTLAGAHYEQYF. The CDR3 DNA sequence: TGTGCCAGCAGCCCGACACTAGCGGGAGCCCATTACGAGCAGTACTTC.

This chain joins TRBV7-3 and TRBJ2-1; 7 bases map to TRBD2. V trimming: 5 bases; J trimming: 9 bases; junction bases outside the gene matches: 13. Germline CDR1 SGHTA, CDR2 FQGTGA. This CDR3 is built from 15 residues. CDR3 coding DNA: TGTGCCAGCAGCCCCGGGACTACCTCGGGGTTTGAGCAGTTCTTC. Protein: CASSPGTTSGFEQFF.

The CDR3 spells CSVPSSGQGEQYF. In nucleotides, the CDR3 is TGCAGCGTCCCCTCTAGCGGGCAGGGCGAGCAGTACTTC. The genes are TRBV29-1 and TRBJ2-7; 8 nucleotides match TRBD2. Trimming at V came to 6 bases and at J to 6 bases, leaving 10 bases not matched to a gene. CDR3 length: 13 amino acids. Germline V gene lookup returns CDR1 SQVTM and CDR2 ANQGSEA.

This clonotype showed up many times. The genes are TRBV7-9 and TRBJ1-1; TRBD1 matches 7 bases. The CDR3 is 14 amino acids. J was trimmed by 5 bases and V by 5 bases; bases with no gene match: 8. CDR1 SEHNR and CDR2 FQNEAQ come from the germline V gene (reference sequence). CDR3 nucleotide sequence: TGTGCCAGCAGCCTACAGGGGATTGGGACTGAAGCTTTCTTT. It encodes CASSLQGIGTEAFF. Looking up the rest from reference TRBV7-9 and TRBJ1-1 gives the full variable domain: DTGVSQNPRHKITKRGQNVTFRCDPISEHNRLYWYRQTLGQGPEFLTYFQNEAQLEKSRLLSDRFSAERPKGSFSTLEIQRTEQGDSAMYLCASSLQGIGTEAFFGQGTRLTVV.

This clonotype was detected many times. V usage is TRBV6-6 and J usage is TRBJ1-2; TRBD1 matches 7 bases. J lost 1 base, V lost 6 bases, and 8 bases had no gene match. The germline CDR1 and CDR2 sequences are MNHNY and SVGAGI (reference sequence). This CDR3 contains 15 residues. The CDR3 spells CASSTGTVNNYGYTF. Written as DNA, the CDR3 is TGTGCCAGCAGCACCGGGACAGTTAATAACTATGGCTACACCTTC.

This clonotype was seen more than once but under ten times. This sequence joins TRBV7-9 and TRBJ2-1, with D perhaps TRBD2 (5 bases). In germline, CDR1 is SEHNR, CDR2 FQNEAQ (reference sequence). The CDR3 loop spans 14 amino acids. V was clipped by 5 bases and J by 8 bases, with 16 bases between them. The CDR3 nucleotides are TGTGCCAGCAGCCACAGTCTAGCTCCCCATGAGCAGTTCTTC. Protein sequence: CASSHSLAPHEQFF.

The chain carries TRBV5-1 and TRBJ1-1; D unclear. The ends were cut back, 3 bases at V and 1 base at J, with 10 bases in the middle. The length of the CDR3 is 14 residues. Looked up from germline, CDR1 is SGHRS and CDR2 is YFSETQ. Here the CDR3 DNA reads TGCGCCAGCAGCTGGGAGTCGGCGAACACTGAAGCTTTCTTT. It translates to CASSWESANTEAFF.

This clonotype was picked up many times. The chain joins TRBV10-1 to TRBJ2-1; D is ambiguous. Germline V gives CDR1 WNHNN, CDR2 SYGVQD (reference sequence). V lost 0 bases and J 5 bases, leaving 5 bases between the germline ends. There are 13 residues in the CDR3. The CDR3: CASSESYNNEQFF. The CDR3 region has the DNA TGCGCCAGCAGTGAGTCCTATAACAATGAGCAGTTCTTC.

The V and J genes are TRBV20-1 and TRBJ1-1, with D possibly matching TRBD1 (6 bases). The CDR3 has 14 residues. With 2 bases removed from V and 5 bases from J, the gap between germline ends came to 15 bases. Germline V gene sequence: CDR1 DFQATT, CDR2 SNEGSKA (reference sequence). CDR3 DNA sequence: TGCAGTGCTAGAACGGGGGGCGCGGGGACTGAAGCTTTCTTT. It translates to CSARTGGAGTEAFF.

This clonotype was seen only a few times. V is TRBV5-1 and J is TRBJ2-7, with 10 bases aligning to TRBD1. This CDR3 is built from 14 residues. The ends lost 3 bases at V and 4 bases at J; junction bases unmatched: 4. CDR1 is SGHRS, CDR2 YFSETQ, per germline. The CDR3 nucleotides read TGCGCCAGCAGCTCCGGGACAGGGGAGTACGAGCAGTACTTC. It translates to CASSSGTGEYEQYF.

The genes are TRBV20-1 and TRBJ2-7, with TRBD2 identical over 9 bases. The V and J ends lost 2 bases and 4 bases, in that order; junction bases with no gene match: 6. The CDR3 sequence is 14 residues long. CDR1 is DFQATT and CDR2 is SNEGSKA in the germline V gene (reference sequence). The CDR3 nucleotides read TGCAGTGCTAGACCTAGCGGGGACCATTACGAGCAGTACTTC. Protein sequence: CSARPSGDHYEQYF.

With respect to this clonotype: Since no conserved phenylalanine or tryptophan closes the CDR3, a read error is the likely cause. V gene TRBV11-2 combines with J gene TRBJ1-1, with D possibly TRBD1 on 5 matching bases. V lost 0 bases and J 0 bases, leaving 11 bases between the germline ends. Germline V CDR1 and CDR2: SGHAT, FQNNGV. This CDR3 contains 16 residues. CDR3 bases: TGTGCCAGCAGCTTAGAGGGTTACAGGTTGAACACTGAAGCTTTCTTA. It translates to CASSLEGYRLNTEAFL.

This clonotype was recorded many times. The V gene is TRBV7-9, the J gene TRBJ2-7; D uncertain. Looked up from germline, CDR1 is SEHNR and CDR2 is FQNEAQ (reference sequence). Between the trimmed V and J ends, which lost 5 bases and 9 bases, there was a span of 14 bases. This CDR3 is built from 12 residues. The CDR3 sequence is CASSLTYEGQYF. The DNA for the CDR3 is TGTGCCAGCAGCCTGACTTACGAAGGGCAGTACTTC.

In this sample, this clonotype turned up a few times. J is TRBJ1-6 and V is TRBV6-5; D not certain. CDR1 MNHEY and CDR2 SVGAGI come from the germline V gene. The CDR3 spans 13 residues. Trimming removed 10 bases from V and 6 bases from J, with 13 bases in between. CDR3 nucleotides: TGTGCCACCGGGCGTGCTAGTAATTCACCCCTCCACTTT. Translated: CATGRASNSPLHF.

This clonotype was picked up many times. The chain carries TRBV11-1 and TRBJ1-2; a possible D gene is TRBD1 (5 bases). V lost 4 bases and J lost 8, with 11 bases in between. Germline V gives CDR1 SGHAT, CDR2 FQDESV (reference sequence). The CDR3 sequence is 12 residues long. CDR3 protein: CASSWGRTGYTF. CDR3 bases: TGTGCCAGCAGCTGGGGCAGAACCGGCTACACCTTC.

This clonotype was recorded at least ten times. The chain couples TRBV27 to TRBJ2-1, with 10 nucleotides matching TRBD2. With 6 bases clipped from V and 0 bases from J, the junction kept 23 bases outside the gene matches. This CDR3 has 22 residues. Germline CDR1 and CDR2: MNHEY and SMNVEV (reference sequence). DNA of the CDR3: TGTGCCAGCAGCAGGGGTTATACTAGCGGGACTTACGTTAGGAGCTCCTACAATGAGCAGTTCTTC. Protein product: CASSRGYTSGTYVRSSYNEQFF.

This clonotype was detected only a few times. The chain uses TRBV3-1 and TRBJ2-2; the D is unclear. Germline lookup yields CDR1 LGHDT and CDR2 YNNKEL (reference sequence). This CDR3 is built from 14 residues. V was shortened by 3 bases and J by 1 base, with 6 bases between the two germline ends. CDR3 sequence reads: CASSQAGNTGELFF. The CDR3 DNA reads TGTGCCAGCAGCCAGGCAGGGAACACCGGGGAGCTGTTTTTT.

This clonotype has at least ten counts. The chain recombines TRBV7-9 with TRBJ2-1; TRBD2 matches 16 bases. The CDR3 sequence is 21 residues long. V lost 1 base to trimming and J lost 2 bases; unmatched junction nucleotides: 11. Germline CDR1 SEHNR, CDR2 FQNEAQ (reference sequence). The CDR3 DNA reads as TGTGCCAGCAGCTTAGGGCACACCGGGACTAGCGGGAGGGCCACCTACAATGAGCAGTTCTTC. This sequence encodes CASSLGHTGTSGRATYNEQFF.

This clonotype appeared many times. The chain couples TRBV25-1 to TRBJ1-1; possible D gene TRBD1, 5 bases. V lost 4 bases to trimming and J lost 4 bases, with 16 bases between them. CDR3 length equals 15 residues. Per germline, CDR1 MGHDK and CDR2 SYGVNS. CDR3 sequence (DNA): TGTGCCAGCAGTGCCGCCCCTGGGACCATCACTGAAGCTTTCTTT. It is translated as CASSAAPGTITEAFF.

The table lists this clonotype with many counts. The CDR3 DNA sequence: TGCGCCACCTGCTTGGACAGGGAAAGTAATCCGACCTACGAGCAGTACTTC. Translated: CATCLDRESNPTYEQYF. The chain joins TRBV5-1 to TRBJ2-7, with 8 positions matching TRBD1. V lost 9 bases and J lost 2; bases outside the gene matches: 19. Germline CDR1 reads SGHRS; CDR2 reads YFSETQ. The CDR3 consists of 17 residues. Variable domain in full (rest from reference TRBV5-1 and TRBJ2-7): KAGVTQTPRYLIKTRGQQVTLSCSPISGHRSVSWYQQTPGQGLQFLFEYFSETQRNKGNFPGRFSGRQFSNSRSEMNVSTLELGDSALYLCATCLDRESNPTYEQYFGPGTRLTVT.

J is TRBJ1-2 and V is TRBV29-1; the match to TRBD1 covers 7 bases. Germline CDR1 and CDR2: SQVTM and ANQGSEA. This CDR3 spans 14 amino acids. V was pared by 5 bases and J by 6 bases, with 12 bases of the junction left unmatched. As DNA, the CDR3 is TGCAGCGTTTCCGACAGGGCCCTGGTTGATGGCTACACCTTC. Translation gives CSVSDRALVDGYTF.

This clonotype was detected only a few times. This chain joins TRBV4-3 and TRBJ2-3, with D tentatively TRBD1 or TRBD2 (6 bases each). The germline CDR1 and CDR2 sequences are LGHNA and YSLEER. V gave up 1 base and J gave up 5 bases, with 22 bases separating them. The CDR3 sequence is 18 residues long. The CDR3 DNA reads as TGCGCCAGCAGCCAAGGTCATCATCTAGGGGGGAGAGGAGATACGCAGTATTTT. It is translated as CASSQGHHLGGRGDTQYF.

This clonotype was seen many times. The gene calls are TRBV5-1 and TRBJ2-6; D possibly corresponds to TRBD2 (5 bases). Trimming took off 7 bases at V and 3 bases at J, with 11 bases between the two ends. The CDR3 covers 14 residues. The germline V gene encodes CDR1 SGHRS and CDR2 YFSETQ. The CDR3, as DNA: TGCGCCAGCGAATACGGACTTGGGGCCAACGTCCTGACTTTC. This gives the protein CASEYGLGANVLTF.

This clonotype was seen more than once but under ten times. This rearrangement joins TRBV18 to TRBJ1-2; tentatively, D is TRBD1 (6 bases). The CDR3 is 14 residues long. The V and J ends lost 3 bases and 0 bases respectively, with 8 bases between them. Germline V gives CDR1 KGHSH, CDR2 LQKENI. The DNA of the CDR3 is TGTGCCAGCTCACCGGACAGTACTAACTATGGCTACACCTTC. It is translated as CASSPDSTNYGYTF.

The chain links TRBV7-3 to TRBJ2-3; TRBD2 is a possible D gene (6 bases). The V end lost 3 bases, the J end lost 3 bases, and 7 bases lay between the germline ends. CDR3 length: 13 amino acids. Germline lookup yields CDR1 SGHTA and CDR2 FQGTGA. The chain's CDR3 is CASSFGGTDTQYF. For the CDR3, the DNA is TGTGCCAGCAGCTTTGGGGGGACAGATACGCAGTATTTT. Supplemented by reference TRBV7-3 and TRBJ2-3, the full variable domain reads GAGVSQTPSNKVTEKGKYVELRCDPISGHTALYWYRQSLGQGPEFLIYFQGTGAADDSGLPNDRFFAVRPEGSVSTLKIQRTERGDSAVYLCASSFGGTDTQYFGPGTRLTVL.

This clonotype was seen a handful of times. The chain links TRBV7-3 to TRBJ2-4, with D perhaps given as TRBD1 or TRBD2 (5 bases each). Germline V CDR1 and CDR2: SGHTA, FQGTGA. The CDR3 covers 14 residues. The V end lost 2 bases, the J end lost 9 bases, and 14 bases lay between the germline ends. The CDR3: CASSLDSGDGIQYF. In nucleotides, the CDR3 is TGTGCCAGCAGCTTAGATTCCGGGGACGGCATTCAGTACTTC. The variable domain in full, with the rest retrieved from reference TRBV7-3 and TRBJ2-4, is GAGVSQTPSNKVTEKGKYVELRCDPISGHTALYWYRQSLGQGPEFLIYFQGTGAADDSGLPNDRFFAVRPEGSVSTLKIQRTERGDSAVYLCASSLDSGDGIQYFGAGTRLSVL.

The genes are TRBV20-1 and TRBJ2-3; possible D gene TRBD2, 7 bases. V dropped 6 bases and J dropped 4 bases, with 11 bases sitting between them. CDR1 is DFQATT and CDR2 is SNEGSKA in the germline V gene (reference sequence). CDR3 length equals 12 residues. CDR3 in DNA: TGCAGTGCAGGGGGGGGATCAGATACGCAGTATTTT. Translated: CSAGGGSDTQYF.

This clonotype turned up a few times. The chain has TRBV11-1 and TRBJ2-1, with no clear D. V was trimmed by 2 bases and J by 3 bases, leaving 11 bases between them. Germline V gives CDR1 SGHAT, CDR2 FQDESV (reference sequence). The length of the CDR3 is 15 residues. DNA of the CDR3: TGTGCCAGCAGCTTACGTCTAGGTGTCTACAATGAGCAGTTCTTC. As protein: CASSLRLGVYNEQFF.

This clonotype was counted ten times or more. J is TRBJ1-1 and V is TRBV18; D is ambiguous. This CDR3 has 14 residues. From germline, CDR1 is KGHSH and CDR2 LQKENI. Trimming cost V 3 bases and J 5 bases, with 13 bases left between them. In nucleotides, the CDR3 is TGTGCCAGCTCACCTGGCAGGATGCAGACTGAAGCTTTCTTT. It translates to CASSPGRMQTEAFF. The full variable domain, in which reference TRBV18 and TRBJ1-1 provide the parts outside the CDR3, is NAGVMQNPRHLVRRRGQEARLRCSPMKGHSHVYWYRQLPEEGLKFMVYLQKENIIDESGMPKERFSAEFPKEGPSILRIQQVVRGDSAAYFCASSPGRMQTEAFFGQGTRLTVV.

This clonotype has a count of ten or more. The genes are TRBV6-1 and TRBJ2-7; D uncertain. The length of the CDR3 is 15 residues. Germline lookup yields CDR1 MNHNS and CDR2 SASEGT. V lost 3 bases and J 3 bases, leaving 15 bases between the germline ends. This CDR3 is CASSEFYDTRYEQYF. The CDR3 nucleotides are TGTGCCAGCAGTGAGTTTTATGACACCCGCTACGAGCAGTACTTC.

This clonotype was seen repeatedly, ten times or more. The rearrangement uses TRBV7-3 and TRBJ2-2, with TRBD2 identical over 9 bases. Germline CDR1 SGHTA, CDR2 FQGTGA. The CDR3 has 16 residues. V lost 1 base and J lost 2; bases outside the gene matches: 2. DNA of the CDR3: TGTGCCAGCAGCTTAAATAGCGGGAGTAACACCGGGGAGCTGTTTTTT. This codes for CASSLNSGSNTGELFF.